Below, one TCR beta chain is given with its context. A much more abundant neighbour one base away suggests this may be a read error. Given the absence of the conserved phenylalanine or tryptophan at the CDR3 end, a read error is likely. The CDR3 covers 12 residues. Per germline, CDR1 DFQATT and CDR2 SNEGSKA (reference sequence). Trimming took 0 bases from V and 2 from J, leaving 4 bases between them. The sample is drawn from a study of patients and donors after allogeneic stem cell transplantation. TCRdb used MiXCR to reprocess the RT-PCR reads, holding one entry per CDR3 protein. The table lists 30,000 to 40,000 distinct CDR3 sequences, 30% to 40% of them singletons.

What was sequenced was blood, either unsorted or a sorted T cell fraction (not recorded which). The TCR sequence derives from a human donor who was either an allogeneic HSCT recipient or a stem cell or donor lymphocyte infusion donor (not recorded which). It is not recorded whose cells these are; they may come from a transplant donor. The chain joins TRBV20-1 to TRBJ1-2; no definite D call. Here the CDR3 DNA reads TGCAGTGCTAGAGAGGGGAACTATGGCTACACCATC. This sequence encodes CSAREGNYGYTI.